A selection of T cell receptor beta chains follows, all from one sample in a study of cytomegalovirus exposure and HLA in healthy donors. Method: immunoSEQ multiplex PCR; TCRdb's copy keeps in-frame clones and lacks some. This table holds 90,000 to 130,000 clones, around 85% found once. The sample was PBMCs. The receptor source for this set is a woman under 30 in good health and CMV-seronegative. Both conserved end residues are part of each CDR3. The order of the fields is clone size, V gene, D gene, J gene, CDR3 protein, CDR3 DNA. The D gene is left open where the match is weak. Clone size is shown for a subset of rows, as once, few, many or a class of expanded clone.

abundance: -
v_gene: TRBV6-5
d_gene: -
j_gene: TRBJ2-3
CDR3aa: CASRPTSTDTQYF
CDR3nt: TGTGCCAGCAGACCTACTAGCACAGATACGCAGTATTTT

abundance: -
v_gene: TRBV7-6
d_gene: -
j_gene: TRBJ2-7
CDR3aa: CASSSAAQAEQYF
CDR3nt: TGTGCCAGCAGCTCCGCGGCACAGGCAGAGCAGTACTTC

abundance: -
v_gene: TRBV7-2
d_gene: TRBD1
j_gene: TRBJ2-7
CDR3aa: CASSPLTGARYEQYF
CDR3nt: TGTGCCAGCAGCCCACTGACAGGGGCACGCTACGAGCAGTACTTC

abundance: -
v_gene: TRBV7-9
d_gene: -
j_gene: TRBJ2-1
CDR3aa: CASSSESGWNEQFF
CDR3nt: TGTGCCAGCAGCTCGGAGTCAGGGTGGAATGAGCAGTTCTTC

abundance: -
v_gene: TRBV25-1
d_gene: -
j_gene: TRBJ1-6
CDR3aa: CASLGGGNSPLHF
CDR3nt: TGTGCCAGTCTGGGGGGTGGCAATTCACCCCTCCACTTT

abundance: few
v_gene: TRBV28
d_gene: -
j_gene: TRBJ1-2
CDR3aa: CASSLSPGGYTF
CDR3nt: TGTGCCAGCAGTCTTTCCCCGGGGGGCTACACCTTC

abundance: few
v_gene: TRBV5-1
d_gene: TRBD1
j_gene: TRBJ1-6
CDR3aa: CASSLRDSNSPLHF
CDR3nt: TGCGCCAGCAGCTTAAGGGACAGCAATTCACCCCTCCACTTT

abundance: -
v_gene: TRBV6-6
d_gene: -
j_gene: TRBJ1-2
CDR3aa: CASSYSPGTYGYTF
CDR3nt: TGTGCCAGCAGTTACTCGCCGGGAACCTATGGCTACACCTTC

abundance: -
v_gene: TRBV4-1
d_gene: -
j_gene: TRBJ1-2
CDR3aa: CASAGWGEQNYGYTF
CDR3nt: TGCGCCAGCGCGGGGTGGGGGGAGCAAAACTATGGCTACACCTTC

abundance: -
v_gene: TRBV5-1
d_gene: TRBD1
j_gene: TRBJ2-1
CDR3aa: CASSYRGRNNEQFF
CDR3nt: TGCGCCAGCAGCTACAGGGGGCGGAACAATGAGCAGTTCTTC

abundance: -
v_gene: TRBV5-1
d_gene: TRBD2
j_gene: TRBJ2-1
CDR3aa: CASKQYGTSDNEQFF
CDR3nt: TGCGCCAGCAAACAATATGGGACTAGCGATAATGAGCAGTTCTTC

abundance: -
v_gene: TRBV10-2
d_gene: -
j_gene: TRBJ1-2
CDR3aa: CASSDSQLGGYTF
CDR3nt: TGCGCCAGCAGTGACTCCCAACTAGGGGGCTACACCTTC

abundance: -
v_gene: TRBV9
d_gene: TRBD2
j_gene: TRBJ2-3
CDR3aa: CASNKAGDTDTQYF
CDR3nt: TGTGCCAGCAACAAAGCGGGAGACACAGATACGCAGTATTTT

abundance: -
v_gene: TRBV7-2
d_gene: -
j_gene: TRBJ1-1
CDR3aa: CASRQDQNTEAFF
CDR3nt: TGTGCCAGCAGACAGGACCAAAACACTGAAGCTTTCTTT

abundance: -
v_gene: TRBV13
d_gene: TRBD1
j_gene: TRBJ2-3
CDR3aa: CASSLWDREIDTQYF
CDR3nt: TGTGCCAGCAGCTTATGGGACAGGGAGATAGATACGCAGTATTTT

abundance: -
v_gene: TRBV5-1
d_gene: -
j_gene: TRBJ1-1
CDR3aa: CASSLSGVANTEAFF
CDR3nt: TGCGCCAGCAGCTTGTCGGGGGTAGCGAACACTGAAGCTTTCTTT

abundance: once
v_gene: TRBV9
d_gene: -
j_gene: TRBJ1-4
CDR3aa: CASSSNGATNEKLFF
CDR3nt: TGTGCCAGCAGTAGCAACGGGGCAACTAATGAAAAACTGTTTTTT

abundance: -
v_gene: TRBV28
d_gene: TRBD2
j_gene: TRBJ2-2
CDR3aa: CASSGSGANTGELFF
CDR3nt: TGTGCCAGCAGTGGTAGCGGGGCGAACACCGGGGAGCTGTTTTTT

abundance: -
v_gene: TRBV5-5
d_gene: -
j_gene: TRBJ1-2
CDR3aa: CASSLDSQTTNYGYTF
CDR3nt: TGTGCCAGCAGCCTCGACAGCCAAACTACGAACTATGGCTACACCTTC

abundance: -
v_gene: TRBV7-9
d_gene: TRBD1
j_gene: TRBJ1-4
CDR3aa: CASSATTGHNEKLFF
CDR3nt: TGTGCCAGCAGCGCAACGACAGGGCATAATGAAAAACTGTTTTTT

abundance: -
v_gene: TRBV6-6
d_gene: TRBD2
j_gene: TRBJ2-7
CDR3aa: CASSYSERGNYEQYF
CDR3nt: TGTGCCAGCAGTTACTCGGAGCGGGGAAACTACGAGCAGTACTTC

abundance: -
v_gene: TRBV19
d_gene: TRBD2
j_gene: TRBJ2-7
CDR3aa: CASSITSSGSYEQYF
CDR3nt: TGTGCCAGTAGTATCACGTCTAGCGGCTCCTACGAGCAGTACTTC